Listed below are T cell receptor beta chains from one sample, sequenced in a study of T cell repertoires in cytomegalovirus infection. For these receptors, no antigen is known. TCRdb called the reads again in MiXCR, with one record for every CDR3 protein. The data hold around 540,000 distinct CDR3 sequences, with 33% observed a single time. The source was cultured PBMCs, collected from culture after CMV antigen stimulation. The receptors here all came from a human donor in good health (CMV status not recorded). Some clones in this sample may be carry-over from other donors' samples. Both conserved end residues are part of each CDR3. The order of the fields is clone size, D gene, V gene, J gene, CDR3 protein, CDR3 DNA. D genes are given only for firm matches. Where a row states a size, it is once, few, many or the class of an expanded clone; other rows omit it.

-	-	TRBV6-2/TRBV6-3	TRBJ2-6	CASSFIVGLRSGANVLTF	TGTGCCAGCAGCTTTATTGTGGGACTCCGCTCTGGGGCCAACGTCCTGACTTTC
-	TRBD1	TRBV6-1	TRBJ1-6	CASSESGQGNSPLHF	TGTGCCAGCAGTGAATCGGGACAGGGTAATTCACCCCTCCACTTT
-	-	TRBV2	TRBJ2-7	CASRDPYYEQYF	TGTGCCAGCCGGGACCCCTACTACGAGCAGTACTTC
few	TRBD2	TRBV27	TRBJ2-5	CASRASFVGTSGQETQYF	TGTGCCAGCAGGGCCTCCTTTGTGGGGACTAGCGGTCAAGAGACCCAGTACTTC
few	TRBD2	TRBV28	TRBJ2-7	CASSWRDYAYEQYF	TGTGCCAGCAGTTGGCGGGACTACGCCTACGAGCAGTACTTC
-	-	TRBV5-4	TRBJ2-1	CASSPRSGDEQFF	TGTGCCAGCAGCCCGCGTTCGGGCGATGAGCAGTTCTTC
few	-	TRBV29-1	TRBJ1-1	CSVDEGTEAFF	TGCAGCGTTGACGAGGGCACTGAAGCTTTCTTT
-	-	TRBV14	TRBJ1-1	CASAPQTNTEAFF	TGTGCCAGCGCCCCACAGACGAACACTGAAGCTTTCTTT
many	TRBD1	TRBV7-8	TRBJ1-1	CASSLRTGVGTEAFF	TGTGCCAGCAGCCTACGGACAGGAGTAGGCACTGAAGCTTTCTTT
few	TRBD1	TRBV7-2	TRBJ2-7	CASSLSGTGTYEQYF	TGTGCCAGCAGCTTATCCGGGACAGGTACCTACGAGCAGTACTTC
-	TRBD2	TRBV4-3	TRBJ2-5	CASSQGASGETQYF	TGCGCCAGCAGCCAAGGAGCTAGCGGGGAGACCCAGTACTTC
-	-	TRBV7-6	TRBJ2-7	CASSQRVGTDPYEQYF	TGTGCCAGCAGCCAGCGGGTTGGGACAGACCCATACGAGCAGTACTTC
few	-	TRBV7-3	TRBJ2-3	CASSLYAGADTQYF	TGTGCCAGCAGCCTTTACGCCGGGGCCGATACGCAGTATTTT
few	TRBD2	TRBV18	TRBJ2-1	CASSPYAPYGRASFNEQFF	TGTGCCAGCTCACCCTATGCCCCGTACGGGAGGGCCTCTTTTAATGAGCAGTTCTTC
many	TRBD1	TRBV7-8	TRBJ1-1	CASSLRTGNPPGNTEAFF	TGTGCCAGCAGCTTAAGGACAGGGAACCCGCCGGGGAACACTGAAGCTTTCTTT
-	-	TRBV4-1	TRBJ2-4	CASSQGLKGWKNIQYF	TGCGCCAGCAGCCAAGGTCTAAAGGGGTGGAAAAACATTCAGTACTTC
once	TRBD1	TRBV10-3	TRBJ2-1	CAISDGTALNEQFF	TGTGCCATCAGTGACGGGACAGCTCTCAATGAGCAGTTCTTC
few	-	TRBV4-1	TRBJ2-1	CASSQEDPTNEQFF	TGCGCCAGCAGCCAAGAGGACCCCACGAATGAGCAGTTCTTC
few	-	TRBV24-1	TRBJ2-3	CATSDRPSTSTDTQYF	TGTGCCACCAGTGACCGACCAAGTACGAGCACAGATACGCAGTATTTT
-	-	TRBV19	TRBJ1-5	CASSWDGYSNQPQHF	TGTGCCAGTAGTTGGGACGGATATAGCAATCAGCCCCAGCATTTT
-	TRBD1	TRBV20-1	TRBJ1-1	CSAITGGLNTEAFF	TGCAGTGCTATTACAGGGGGGCTGAACACTGAAGCTTTCTTT
-	TRBD2	TRBV19	TRBJ2-1	CASSTYRTSGRYNEQFF	TGTGCCAGTAGTACTTATAGGACTAGCGGGAGGTACAATGAGCAGTTCTTC
-	TRBD1	TRBV9	TRBJ2-2	CASSGGQGRGELFF	TGTGCCAGCAGCGGCGGACAGGGCAGGGGGGAGCTGTTTTTT
-	-	TRBV7-9	TRBJ1-2	CASSLRREAYGYTF	TGTGCCAGCAGCTTACGCAGGGAAGCTTATGGCTACACCTTC
-	TRBD2	TRBV5-6	TRBJ2-3	CASSGPPSGRALGTQYF	TGTGCCAGCAGCGGGCCCCCCAGCGGGAGGGCCCTCGGTACGCAGTATTTT
-	TRBD2	TRBV6-5	TRBJ2-3	CASSLSSGRGDTQYF	TGTGCCAGCAGCTTATCGAGCGGGAGGGGAGATACGCAGTATTTT
-	TRBD2	TRBV6-6	TRBJ2-5	CASIPGLAGETQYF	TGTGCCAGCATCCCGGGACTAGCGGGAGAGACCCAGTACTTC
-	-	TRBV7-7	TRBJ2-5	CASSPLGGIQETQYF	TGTGCCAGCAGCCCCCTAGGGGGGATCCAAGAGACCCAGTACTTC
-	-	TRBV7-4	TRBJ2-1	CASSLEAGILQFF	TGTGCCAGCAGCTTAGAAGCCGGGATTCTGCAGTTCTTC
-	TRBD1	TRBV10-1	TRBJ2-1	CASGVNRGFYSYNEQFF	TGCGCCAGCGGGGTCAACAGGGGGTTTTACTCCTACAATGAGCAGTTCTTC
-	-	TRBV3-1	TRBJ2-1	CASSQGRTVTEQFF	TGTGCCAGCAGCCAAGGCCGGACTGTCACTGAGCAGTTCTTC
-	-	TRBV12-3/TRBV12-4	TRBJ1-4	CASSLARGLGDEKLFF	TGTGCCAGCAGTCTCGCTCGAGGTCTAGGGGATGAAAAACTGTTTTTT
-	-	TRBV24-1	TRBJ1-2	CATSDTGKDTF	TGTGCCACCAGTGATACAGGGAAGGACACCTTC
few	TRBD2	TRBV7-9	TRBJ2-1	CASSLVAGHNEQFF	TGTGCCAGCAGCTTAGTAGCGGGACACAATGAGCAGTTCTTC
-	TRBD2	TRBV7-3	TRBJ2-3	CASSASGSSTDTQYF	TGTGCCAGCAGCGCTAGCGGGAGTAGCACAGATACGCAGTATTTT
few	-	TRBV7-9	TRBJ2-7	CASSLMVMDPTYEQYF	TGTGCCAGCAGTCTGATGGTGATGGATCCCACCTACGAGCAGTACTTC